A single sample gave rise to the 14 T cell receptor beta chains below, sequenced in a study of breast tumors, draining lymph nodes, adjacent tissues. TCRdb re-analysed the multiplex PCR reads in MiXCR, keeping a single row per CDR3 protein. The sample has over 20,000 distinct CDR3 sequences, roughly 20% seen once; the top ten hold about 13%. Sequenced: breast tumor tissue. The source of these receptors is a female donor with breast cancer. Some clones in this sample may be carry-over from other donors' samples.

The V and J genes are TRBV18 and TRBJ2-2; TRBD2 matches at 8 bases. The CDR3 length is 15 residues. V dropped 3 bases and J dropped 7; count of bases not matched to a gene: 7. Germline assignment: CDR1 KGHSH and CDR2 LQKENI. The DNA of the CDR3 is TGTGCCAGCTCACCCCAAGCGGGAGAGGACGGGGAGCTGTTTTTT. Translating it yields CASSPQAGEDGELFF.

The CDR3 protein is CASSRSGTGSYEQYF. CDR3 in DNA: TGTGCCAGCAGCCGCTCCGGGACAGGATCCTACGAGCAGTACTTC. The V gene is TRBV27, the J gene TRBJ2-7; TRBD1 agrees at 8 bases. J was trimmed by 1 base and V by 6 bases; bases with no gene match: 8. Per the germline V gene, CDR1 is MNHEY and CDR2 is SMNVEV (reference sequence). The CDR3 loop spans 15 amino acids.

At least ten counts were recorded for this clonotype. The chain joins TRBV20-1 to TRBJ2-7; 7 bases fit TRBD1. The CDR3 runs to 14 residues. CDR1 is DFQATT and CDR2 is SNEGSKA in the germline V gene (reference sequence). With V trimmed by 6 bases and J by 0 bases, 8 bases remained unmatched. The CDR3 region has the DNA TGCAGTGCCGGACAGGTCGAGAGCTCCTACGAGCAGTACTTC. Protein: CSAGQVESSYEQYF.

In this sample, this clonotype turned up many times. DNA of the CDR3: TGTGCCAGCAGCTTAAATGGGGGAAGCAATCAGCCCCAGCATTTT. As protein: CASSLNGGSNQPQHF. J is TRBJ1-5 and V is TRBV7-3; tentatively, D is TRBD1 (5 bases). The V gene's germline CDR1 is SGHTA and CDR2 FQGTGA. CDR3 length: 15 residues. V was trimmed by 1 base and J by 1 base, leaving 8 bases between them.

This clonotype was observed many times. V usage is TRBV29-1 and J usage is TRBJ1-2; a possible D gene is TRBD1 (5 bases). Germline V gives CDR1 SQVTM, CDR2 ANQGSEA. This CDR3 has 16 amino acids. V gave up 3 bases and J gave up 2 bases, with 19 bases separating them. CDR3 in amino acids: CSVDGFTRGDNYGYTF. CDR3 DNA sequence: TGCAGCGTTGATGGCTTTACCCGAGGGGACAACTATGGCTACACCTTC.

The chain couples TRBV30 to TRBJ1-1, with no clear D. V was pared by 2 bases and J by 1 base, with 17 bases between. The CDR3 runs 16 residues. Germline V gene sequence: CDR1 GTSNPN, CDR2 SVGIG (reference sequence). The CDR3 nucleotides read TGTGCCTGGAGTTTGGCCCTTGTGCAGTCGAACACTGAAGCTTTCTTT. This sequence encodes CAWSLALVQSNTEAFF. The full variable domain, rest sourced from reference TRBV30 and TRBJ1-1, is SQTIHQWPATLVQPVGSPLSLECTVEGTSNPNLYWYRQAAGRGLQLLFYSVGIGQISSEVPQNLSASRPQDRQFILSSKKLLLSDSGFYLCAWSLALVQSNTEAFFGQGTRLTVV.

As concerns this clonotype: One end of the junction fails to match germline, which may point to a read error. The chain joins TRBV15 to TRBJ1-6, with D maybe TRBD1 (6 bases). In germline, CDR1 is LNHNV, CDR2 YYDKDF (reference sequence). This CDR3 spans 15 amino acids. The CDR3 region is CATSRVTQGNSPLHF. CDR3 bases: TGTGCCACTAGCAGAGTAACCCAGGGGAATTCACCCCTCCACTTT.

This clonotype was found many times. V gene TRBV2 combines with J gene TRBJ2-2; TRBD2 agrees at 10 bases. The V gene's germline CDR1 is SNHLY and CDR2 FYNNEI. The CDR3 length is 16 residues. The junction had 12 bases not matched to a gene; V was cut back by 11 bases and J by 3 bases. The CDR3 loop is CAGREVSGRYTGELFF. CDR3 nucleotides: TGTGCCGGCCGCGAAGTTAGCGGGAGGTACACCGGGGAGCTGTTTTTT.

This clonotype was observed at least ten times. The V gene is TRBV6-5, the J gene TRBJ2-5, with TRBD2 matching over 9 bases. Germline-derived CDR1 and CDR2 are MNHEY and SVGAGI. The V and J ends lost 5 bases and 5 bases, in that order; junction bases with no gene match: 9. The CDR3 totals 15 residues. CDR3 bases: TGTGCCAGCAGTACCCCCAGGCGGGGGGGGGAGACCCAGTACTTC. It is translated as CASSTPRRGGETQYF.

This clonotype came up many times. The CDR3 protein is CASSLETGQSSYNSPLHF. DNA of the CDR3: TGTGCCAGCAGCTTGGAGACCGGACAGAGCTCCTATAATTCACCCCTCCACTTT. The V call is TRBV5-6, the J call TRBJ1-6; D may be TRBD1 (6 bases). Germline V CDR1 and CDR2: SGHDT, YYEEEE. The CDR3 extends over 18 amino acids. The V and J ends lost 0 bases and 0 bases respectively, with 13 bases between them.

The CDR3 loop reads CASSLDGLAGVQFF. CDR3 nucleotides: TGTGCCAGCAGCTTAGATGGGCTAGCGGGGGTGCAGTTCTTC. This chain links TRBV7-9 with TRBJ2-1, with 10 nucleotides matching TRBD2. This CDR3 has 14 residues. CDR1 SEHNR and CDR2 FQNEAQ come from the germline V gene (reference sequence). V shed 1 base and J 12 bases; nucleotides not matched to a gene: 6.

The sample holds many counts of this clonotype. This chain's CDR3 is CASSRDGQPQHF. The DNA of the CDR3 is TGTGCCAGCAGCCGAGACGGTCAGCCCCAGCATTTT. The V call is TRBV5-4, the J call TRBJ1-5; D not certain. Germline loops: CDR1 SGHNT, CDR2 YYREEE (reference sequence). V was cut by 4 bases and J by 6 bases, with 8 bases left in between. This CDR3 has 12 amino acids.

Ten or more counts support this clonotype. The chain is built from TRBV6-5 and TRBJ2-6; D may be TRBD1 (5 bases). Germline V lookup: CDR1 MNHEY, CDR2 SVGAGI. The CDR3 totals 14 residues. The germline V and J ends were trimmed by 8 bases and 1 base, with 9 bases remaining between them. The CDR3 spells CASGASSGANVLTF. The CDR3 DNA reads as TGTGCCAGCGGGGCATCGTCTGGGGCCAACGTCCTGACTTTC.

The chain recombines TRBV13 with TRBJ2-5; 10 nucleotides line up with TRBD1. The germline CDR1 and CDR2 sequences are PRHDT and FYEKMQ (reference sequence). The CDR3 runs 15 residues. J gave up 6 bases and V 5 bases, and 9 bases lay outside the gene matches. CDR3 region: CASSKGTGARKTQYF. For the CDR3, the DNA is TGTGCCAGCAGCAAAGGGACAGGGGCTCGAAAGACCCAGTACTTC.